The 25 T cell receptor beta chains reported below all come from one sample, sequenced in a study of neurological immune-mediated disorders (dated by TCRdb to the late 2010s). The library was produced with 5' RACE. Sequencing took place on an Illumina HiSeq 2500. The public reads were run again by TCRdb, first through fastp at Q25 and then through MiXCR, and only productive beta chains were kept. Identical CDR3 proteins give one entry, which carries the most common genes and DNA. A total of roughly 41,000 distinct CDR3 sequences appear in this sample, under 2% of them only once. The ten largest clones capture 2% to 2.5% of the sample. Sequenced: PBMCs. These receptors were collected from a woman aged 40 to 49 with multiple sclerosis.

In its sample, this clonotype was seen many times. The CDR3 loop is CASTPAGRRGNGYTF. CDR3 nucleotide sequence: TGTGCCAGCACCCCCGCGGGGCGCAGGGGGAATGGCTACACCTTC. The chain carries TRBV12-3 or TRBV12-4 and TRBJ1-2; TRBD1 matches at 7 bases. The CDR3 loop spans 15 amino acids. V lost 7 bases and J lost 6; bases outside the gene matches: 14.

This clonotype was found many times. V gene TRBV20-1 combines with J gene TRBJ2-5; possibly TRBD1 or TRBD2 for D (5 bases each). The germline V and J ends were trimmed by 1 base and 7 bases, with 13 bases remaining between them. Germline V gives CDR1 DFQATT, CDR2 SNEGSKA (reference sequence). The CDR3 runs to 13 residues. The CDR3 here is CSARAQPGTTQYF. Written as DNA, the CDR3 is TGCAGTGCTAGAGCCCAGCCAGGGACGACCCAGTACTTC.

This clonotype has at least ten counts. The chain couples TRBV5-6 to TRBJ2-7; tentative D call: TRBD2 (5 bases). The CDR3 loop spans 14 amino acids. The germline V gene encodes CDR1 SGHDT and CDR2 YYEEEE. The V gene lost 2 bases and the J gene lost 3 bases, with 12 bases spanning the gap. CDR3: CASSLAGGSYEQYF. CDR3 sequence (DNA): TGTGCCAGCAGCTTAGCCGGAGGAAGCTACGAGCAGTACTTC.

This clonotype was seen many times. The rearrangement links TRBV20-1 to TRBJ2-6; tentatively, D is TRBD1 (6 bases). CDR3 length equals 15 residues. V was pared by 6 bases and J by 1 base, with 13 bases between. CDR1 DFQATT and CDR2 SNEGSKA come from the germline V gene (reference sequence). In DNA, the CDR3 is TGCAGTGCCACTCCAGGGGTTTCTGGGGCCAACGTCCTGACTTTC. Translation gives CSATPGVSGANVLTF.

There are many counts of this clonotype. This rearrangement joins TRBV6-6 to TRBJ1-6, with D unclear. The CDR3 is 13 residues long. V lost 4 bases to trimming and J lost 6 bases, with 7 bases between them. Germline lookup yields CDR1 MNHNY and CDR2 SVGAGI (reference sequence). The CDR3 sequence is CASSWGGNSPLHF. CDR3 coding DNA: TGTGCCAGCAGTTGGGGAGGTAATTCACCCCTCCACTTT.

This clonotype was detected a few times. A read error is possible here, since a much larger clone lies one base away. The chain links TRBV5-1 to TRBJ2-3; D unresolved. The CDR3 spans 14 residues. Germline V gene data show CDR1 as SGHRS and CDR2 as YFSETQ. The CDR3 region has the DNA TGCGCCAGCAGCTTGGTCGGGTCCACAGATACGAAGTATTTT. Its protein product is CASSLVGSTDTKYF.

This clonotype was seen repeatedly, ten times or more. The chain is built from TRBV16 and TRBJ1-3, with D perhaps matching TRBD1 (5 bases). CDR3 size: 18 residues. V was trimmed by 0 bases and J by 4 bases, leaving 19 bases between them. Germline-derived CDR1 and CDR2 are KGHSY and FQNENV. In nucleotides, the CDR3 is TGTGCCAGCAGCCAATCGGCGGCTCCTACAGGACTAGGAAACACCATATATTTT. Its translation: CASSQSAAPTGLGNTIYF. Looking up the rest from reference TRBV16 and TRBJ1-3 gives the full variable domain: GEEVAQTPKHLVRGEGQKAKLYCAPIKGHSYVFWYQQVLKNEFKFLISFQNENVFDETGMPKERFSAKCLPNSPCSLEIQATKLEDSAVYFCASSQSAAPTGLGNTIYFGEGSWLTVV.

V and J are TRBV20-1 and TRBJ2-5; 7 nucleotides agree with TRBD2. The length of the CDR3 is 13 residues. Losses at the gene ends were 1 base for V and 7 bases for J; bases not matched to a gene: 6. The germline CDR1 and CDR2 sequences are DFQATT and SNEGSKA (reference sequence). CDR3 in amino acids: CSARGRGGGTQYF. The CDR3 nucleotides are TGCAGTGCTAGAGGAAGGGGCGGGGGGACCCAGTACTTC.

At least ten counts were recorded for this clonotype. The chain couples TRBV27 to TRBJ2-7, with D tentatively TRBD1 or TRBD2 (5 bases each). V was cut by 6 bases and J by 0 bases, with 12 bases left in between. The V gene's germline CDR1 is MNHEY and CDR2 SMNVEV (reference sequence). The CDR3 spans 14 residues. The CDR3 sequence is CASSFRGFSYEQYF. Here the CDR3 DNA reads TGTGCCAGCAGCTTTCGGGGCTTCTCCTACGAGCAGTACTTC.

This clonotype was found many times. The rearrangement links TRBV4-2 to TRBJ2-1; 7 bases align to TRBD2. Germline loops: CDR1 LGHNA, CDR2 YNFKEQ. V gave up 5 bases and J gave up 9 bases; unmatched junction bases: 13. The CDR3 contains 15 residues. In nucleotides, the CDR3 is TGTGCCAGCAGCTCTTTAGCGGGTGCCCCCAGTGAGCAGTTCTTC. The encoded protein is CASSSLAGAPSEQFF.

This clonotype was counted at least ten times. The rearrangement links TRBV7-9 to TRBJ2-4, with D tentatively TRBD1 (6 bases). Germline V gene sequence: CDR1 SEHNR, CDR2 FQNEAQ (reference sequence). The CDR3 is 16 residues long. Trimming cost V 3 bases and J 0 bases, with 12 bases left between them. CDR3 sequence (DNA): TGTGCCAGCAGCTTCGGGACAAATATAGCCAAAAACATTCAGTACTTC. Its protein is CASSFGTNIAKNIQYF.

This clonotype was detected many times. CDR3 sequence: CASSSVGAGMGYEQYF. The CDR3 DNA reads TGTGCCAGCAGCTCGGTTGGGGCAGGGATGGGCTACGAGCAGTACTTC. The chain uses TRBV7-2 and TRBJ2-7, with a tentative D call TRBD1 (5 bases). CDR1 is SGHTA and CDR2 is FQGNSA in the germline V gene. This CDR3 comprises 16 residues. V was cut by 4 bases and J by 3 bases, with 19 bases left in between.

This clonotype was counted at least ten times. In DNA, the CDR3 is TGTGCCATCAGGAGGACAGGGGAAGAGACCCAGTACTTC. It encodes CAIRRTGEETQYF. The V gene is TRBV10-3, the J gene TRBJ2-5; 9 bases fit TRBD1. CDR3 length: 13 residues. J gave up 3 bases and V 6 bases, and 2 bases lay outside the gene matches. CDR1 and CDR2 (germline): ENHRY, SYGVKD.

This clonotype was seen ten or more times. The chain couples TRBV20-1 to TRBJ1-2; D gene ambiguous. Per germline, CDR1 DFQATT and CDR2 SNEGSKA (reference sequence). The CDR3 has 10 residues. The V end was cut by 4 bases, the J end by 3 bases, with 3 bases between. The CDR3 sequence: CSANDYGYTF. The CDR3 bases are TGCAGTGCTAATGACTATGGCTACACCTTC.

This clonotype was seen repeatedly, ten times or more. This chain uses TRBV9 with TRBJ1-1, with 7 bases aligning to TRBD1. CDR1 and CDR2 (germline): SGDLS, YYNGEE. The ends lost 2 bases at V and 3 bases at J; junction bases unmatched: 4. This CDR3 has 14 amino acids. The CDR3 spells CASSVTGADTEAFF. CDR3 nucleotide sequence: TGTGCCAGCAGCGTTACAGGGGCGGACACTGAAGCTTTCTTT.

This clonotype was recorded at least ten times. V usage is TRBV20-1 and J usage is TRBJ2-1; 16 bases agree with TRBD2. Trimming took 4 bases from V and 8 from J; bases not matched to a gene: 11. Germline V gene sequence: CDR1 DFQATT, CDR2 SNEGSKA (reference sequence). The CDR3 is 17 amino acids. CDR3: CSAIPGTSGGAYDEQFF. CDR3 coding DNA: TGCAGTGCTATACCAGGGACTAGCGGGGGGGCCTATGATGAGCAGTTCTTC.

This clonotype came up many times. The chain has TRBV4-1 and TRBJ1-1, with D possibly TRBD1 on 6 matching bases. The ends were cut back, 2 bases at V and 8 bases at J, with 21 bases in the middle. The CDR3 loop spans 16 amino acids. Germline CDR1 reads MGHRA; CDR2 reads YSYEKL. The DNA for the CDR3 is TGCGCCAGCAGCCAAAGGACAGTACAAATCGGGCGGGAAGCTTTCTTT. Translating it yields CASSQRTVQIGREAFF.

Ten or more counts support this clonotype. The chain carries TRBV20-1 and TRBJ2-7; 10 bases line up with TRBD1. Per germline, CDR1 DFQATT and CDR2 SNEGSKA (reference sequence). The CDR3 spans 15 residues. Losses at the gene ends were 4 bases for V and 4 bases for J; bases not matched to a gene: 10. CDR3 sequence (DNA): TGCAGTGCTACTGCTACGACAGGGGGCCGATACGAGCAGTACTTC. This encodes CSATATTGGRYEQYF.

Ten or more counts support this clonotype. The chain joins TRBV5-1 to TRBJ2-2; perhaps TRBD2 as D (6 bases). This CDR3 has 16 residues. The germline CDR1 and CDR2 sequences are SGHRS and YFSETQ. The V end lost 3 bases, the J end lost 6 bases, and 18 bases lay between the germline ends. The DNA for the CDR3 is TGCGCCAGCAGCTGGGACTCCGGGGCGCGGGCCGGGGAGCTGTTTTTT. Translation: CASSWDSGARAGELFF.

At least ten counts were recorded for this clonotype. The chain is built from TRBV30 and TRBJ2-7, with 8 bases identical to TRBD1. Germline trimming cut 2 bases from V and 0 bases from J; bases unmatched to any gene: 3. The CDR3 has 14 residues. Germline CDR1 reads GTSNPN; CDR2 reads SVGIG (reference sequence). CDR3 sequence reads: CAWSFTGGSYEQYF. CDR3 DNA: TGTGCCTGGAGTTTCACAGGGGGCTCCTACGAGCAGTACTTC.

This clonotype has a count of ten or more. This chain uses TRBV15 with TRBJ2-7; 8 bases line up with TRBD2. This CDR3 comprises 13 residues. The germline CDR1 and CDR2 sequences are LNHNV and YYDKDF (reference sequence). The ends lost 4 bases at V and 2 bases at J; junction bases unmatched: 1. CDR3 amino acids: CATSTGGAYEQYF. DNA of the CDR3: TGTGCCACCAGCACGGGGGGGGCCTACGAGCAGTACTTC. Drawing the rest from reference TRBV15 and TRBJ2-7, the complete variable domain is DAMVIQNPRYQVTQFGKPVTLSCSQTLNHNVMYWYQQKSSQAPKLLFHYYDKDFNNEADTPDNFQSRRPNTSFCFLDIRSPGLGDTAMYLCATSTGGAYEQYFGPGTRLTVT.

At least ten counts were recorded for this clonotype. The chain links TRBV7-2 to TRBJ2-1; 7 bases are shared with TRBD1. Germline loops: CDR1 SGHTA, CDR2 FQGNSA. The CDR3 spans 14 residues. V was clipped by 5 bases and J by 4 bases; unmatched bases: 5. CDR3 loop: CASSTPTGYNEQFF. The CDR3 DNA reads TGTGCCAGCAGCACTCCGACAGGGTACAATGAGCAGTTCTTC.

This clonotype was counted at least ten times. The genes are TRBV20-1 and TRBJ1-4; D gene ambiguous. CDR1 DFQATT and CDR2 SNEGSKA come from the germline V gene (reference sequence). V lost 1 base and J 0 bases, leaving 9 bases between the germline ends. There are 15 residues in the CDR3. CDR3 amino acids: CSARAPSATNEKLFF. CDR3 in DNA: TGCAGTGCTAGAGCTCCGTCGGCAACTAATGAAAAACTGTTTTTT.

This clonotype came up many times. The chain couples TRBV7-2 to TRBJ2-7; D may correspond to TRBD1 or TRBD2 (5 bases each). CDR3 length equals 15 residues. V was pared by 1 base and J by 4 bases, with 14 bases between. Germline values: CDR1 SGHTA, CDR2 FQGNSA. This CDR3 reads CASSLGGTGIYEQYF. DNA of the CDR3: TGTGCCAGCAGCTTAGGAGGGACGGGAATTTACGAGCAGTACTTC.

This clonotype showed up many times. The V and J genes are TRBV29-1 and TRBJ2-1; D is possibly TRBD2 (5 bases). Germline CDR1 is SQVTM and CDR2 is ANQGSEA. V was clipped by 0 bases and J by 0 bases, with 12 bases between them. This CDR3 has 16 residues. CDR3 loop: CSVEDSLGSSYNEQFF. Here the CDR3 DNA reads TGCAGCGTTGAAGATTCCCTGGGGAGCTCCTACAATGAGCAGTTCTTC.